Following are 16 T cell receptor beta chains from one sample sequenced in a study of blood T cell repertoires in COVID-19. Profiling relied on immunoSEQ multiplex PCR, and the TCRdb table lists in-frame clones only, not all of them. Of about 98,000 clones in the sample, roughly 86% were seen once. Source material: peripheral blood. The receptor set was obtained from a middle-aged man with acute or convalescent COVID-19.

The chain employs TRBV5-1 and TRBJ2-3; D ambiguous. Germline loops: CDR1 SGHRS, CDR2 YFSETQ. Trimming shortened V by 0 bases and J by 0 bases, and 5 bases separated the two germline ends. This CDR3 spans 14 amino acids. The CDR3 is CASSLVQSTDTQYF. In nucleotides, the CDR3 is TGCGCCAGCAGCTTGGTACAGAGCACAGATACGCAGTATTTT. The whole variable domain, filled in from reference TRBV5-1 and TRBJ2-3, reads KAGVTQTPRYLIKTRGQQVTLSCSPISGHRSVSWYQQTPGQGLQFLFEYFSETQRNKGNFPGRFSGRQFSNSRSEMNVSTLELGDSALYLCASSLVQSTDTQYFGPGTRLTVL.

V and J are TRBV11-2 and TRBJ1-4; D is unresolved. The germline V gene encodes CDR1 SGHAT and CDR2 FQNNGV. The CDR3 totals 13 residues. V lost 4 bases, J lost 12 bases, and 15 bases lay in between. CDR3 DNA sequence: TGTGCCAGCAGCTCGCCAACACACGGGGAACTGTTTTTT. Protein: CASSSPTHGELFF.

V usage is TRBV24-1 and J usage is TRBJ1-4; 10 positions agree with TRBD1. The germline gives CDR1 KGHDR, CDR2 SFDVKD. CDR3 length: 13 amino acids. V was clipped by 10 bases and J by 7 bases; unmatched bases: 5. CDR3 sequence: CATLGTGAEKLFF. CDR3 nucleotide sequence: TGTGCCACACTTGGGACAGGGGCTGAAAAACTGTTTTTT.

CDR3 amino acids: CASAGKWANQPQHF. CDR3 nucleotide sequence: TGTGCCAGCGCGGGCAAATGGGCAAACCAGCCCCAGCATTTT. The chain uses TRBV28 and TRBJ1-5; D unresolved. CDR3 size: 14 residues. Trimming took 8 bases from V and 7 from J, leaving 18 bases between them. CDR1 is MDHEN, CDR2 SYDVKM, per germline.

This chain uses TRBV14 with TRBJ1-1, with 8 bases that match TRBD1. CDR1 is SGHDN and CDR2 is FVKESK in the germline V gene. V shed 2 bases and J 11 bases; nucleotides not matched to a gene: 7. The CDR3 is made up of 13 amino acids. CDR3 sequence (DNA): TGTGCCAGCAGCCAAACAACAGGGGGTAGGGCTTTCTTT. Encoded protein: CASSQTTGGRAFF.

A single count supports this clone. The chain recombines TRBV3-1 (or the pseudogene TRBV3-2) with TRBJ2-5, with 7 bases identical to TRBD2. Germline V gene sequence: CDR1 LGHDT, CDR2 YNNKEL (reference sequence). The V and J ends lost 4 bases and 0 bases, in that order; junction bases with no gene match: 11. The CDR3 contains 17 residues. The CDR3 DNA reads TGTGCCAGCAGCCGAGGCACCCTCGGGACTAACCAAGAGACCCAGTACTTC. Its protein is CASSRGTLGTNQETQYF.

The chain employs TRBV30 and TRBJ1-1, with 8 bases lining up with TRBD1. V dropped 2 bases and J dropped 5; count of bases not matched to a gene: 4. The CDR3 length is 13 residues. Looked up from germline, CDR1 is GTSNPN and CDR2 is SVGIG (reference sequence). This CDR3 reads CAWSNDRGTEAFF. The CDR3 DNA sequence: TGTGCCTGGAGTAACGACAGGGGAACTGAAGCTTTCTTT.

This rearrangement joins TRBV18 to TRBJ1-3, with D tentatively TRBD1 (5 bases). The CDR3 length is 15 residues. Germline values: CDR1 KGHSH, CDR2 LQKENI. The germline V and J ends were trimmed by 3 bases and 0 bases, with 9 bases remaining between them. The CDR3 protein is CASSPTDSSGNTIYF. Here the CDR3 DNA reads TGTGCCAGCTCACCGACCGACAGCTCTGGAAACACCATATATTTT.

V gene TRBV6-5 combines with J gene TRBJ2-3; 10 nucleotides line up with TRBD2. Germline V CDR1 and CDR2: MNHEY, SVGAGI. After removal of 4 bases from V and 4 bases from J, the junction contained 5 bases not matched to a gene. CDR3 length equals 15 residues. The CDR3 reads CASSWLAGEADTQYF. In nucleotides, the CDR3 is TGTGCCAGCAGTTGGCTAGCGGGAGAGGCAGATACGCAGTATTTT.

The chain links TRBV5-4 to TRBJ1-2; 10 nucleotides match TRBD1. Germline-derived CDR1 and CDR2 are SGHNT and YYREEE (reference sequence). Trimming cost V 0 bases and J 8 bases; bases outside gene matches: 4. This CDR3 comprises 14 residues. CDR3 coding DNA: TGTGCCAGCAGCTTGGCCGGGACAGGGGACGGCTACACCTTC. Translation gives CASSLAGTGDGYTF.

The chain uses TRBV27 and TRBJ1-2, with 7 bases lining up with TRBD1. This CDR3 comprises 14 residues. Germline V lookup: CDR1 MNHEY, CDR2 SMNVEV (reference sequence). The junction had 5 bases not matched to a gene; V was cut back by 4 bases and J by 3 bases. CDR3 sequence (DNA): TGTGCCAGCAGTTCGAGGGACAGCGACTATGGCTACACCTTC. This codes for CASSSRDSDYGYTF.

This chain connects TRBV21-1 to TRBJ2-7; the table's D gene call, TRBD2, was not cross checked with the DNA. TRBV21-1 is a pseudogene. This CDR3 is built from 16 residues. The CDR3: CASSKARGQPKDEQYF. The DNA for the CDR3 is TGTGCCAGCAGCAAAGCGCGGGGGCAACCCAAGGACGAGCAGTACTTC.

The chain links TRBV24-1 to TRBJ2-3; weak D call: TRBD1 (6 bases). The CDR3 contains 14 residues. V gave up 8 bases and J gave up 5 bases, with 16 bases separating them. Germline V gene lookup returns CDR1 KGHDR and CDR2 SFDVKD. The CDR3 bases are TGTGCCACCATAGGGGGTTCGGGAAGAGATACGCAGTATTTT. Translating it yields CATIGGSGRDTQYF.

V usage is TRBV7-8 and J usage is TRBJ1-2, with 12 bases that match TRBD1. V dropped 2 bases and J dropped 6; count of bases not matched to a gene: 4. The CDR3 is 15 residues long. Germline assignment: CDR1 SGHVS and CDR2 FQNEAQ. CDR3 region: CASSLLGQGADGYTF. The DNA for the CDR3 is TGTGCCAGCAGCTTATTGGGACAGGGGGCGGATGGCTACACCTTC.

This chain joins TRBV4-2 and TRBJ1-4; the D gene is possibly TRBD1 (5 bases). CDR3 size: 17 residues. V was shortened by 1 base and J by 0 bases, with 12 bases between the two germline ends. The germline gives CDR1 LGHNA, CDR2 YNFKEQ. The CDR3 DNA is TGTGCCAGCAGCCAAGCGGAGACAGCAGCAACTAATGAAAAACTGTTTTTT. Its translation is CASSQAETAATNEKLFF.

J is TRBJ2-1 and V is TRBV7-9; tentatively, D is TRBD2 (6 bases). Trimming left V 1 base short and J 4 bases short, with 14 bases between. Germline CDR1 reads SEHNR; CDR2 reads FQNEAQ (reference sequence). The CDR3 is made up of 16 amino acids. The CDR3 sequence: CASSLGPGVKYNEQFF. The CDR3 bases are TGTGCCAGCAGCTTAGGACCGGGAGTCAAATACAATGAGCAGTTCTTC.